The 25 T cell receptor beta chains given below trace back to one sample, sequenced in a study of early T cells in non-severe SARS-CoV-2 infection (dated by TCRdb to about 2021). The method was 5' RACE. The instrument was a NextSeq 500. The public sequencing data were trimmed at Q25 with fastp and processed into clonotypes with MiXCR by TCRdb, which kept only in-frame beta chains. Rows merge per CDR3 protein into single entries with the most common DNA and genes. The sample table shows tens of thousands of distinct CDR3 sequences, and about 13% are seen once. Roughly 8.7% of the sample comes from the top ten. The sample consisted of whole blood. Receptors originate from an adult who was a healthcare worker with PCR-confirmed SARS-CoV-2 infection or an uninfected control (not recorded which).

The chain has TRBV20-1 and TRBJ1-1; D is uncertain. V lost 3 bases, J lost 3 bases, and 11 bases lay in between. The CDR3 runs to 13 residues. Germline V gene data show CDR1 as DFQATT and CDR2 as SNEGSKA (reference sequence). CDR3 sequence reads: CSASGQLHTEAFF. In nucleotides, the CDR3 is TGCAGTGCTAGCGGGCAGTTGCACACTGAAGCTTTCTTT.

This clonotype has just a few counts. The gene calls are TRBV29-1 and TRBJ1-1; D is undetermined. The CDR3 is 12 residues long. The germline V gene encodes CDR1 SQVTM and CDR2 ANQGSEA. V shed 5 bases and J shed 1 base, with 8 bases lying between them. The CDR3 loop reads CSVLVWNTEAFF. The CDR3 DNA reads TGCAGCGTTCTGGTCTGGAACACTGAAGCTTTCTTT.

This clonotype has ten or more counts. The V and J genes are TRBV20-1 and TRBJ2-7; 12 bases map to TRBD2. CDR3 length equals 14 residues. In germline, CDR1 is DFQATT, CDR2 SNEGSKA (reference sequence). After removal of 6 bases from V and 6 bases from J, the junction contained 9 bases not matched to a gene. The CDR3 DNA follows: TGCAGTGCCGCCCCTGGACTAGCGGGAATCGAGCAGTACTTC. It codes for CSAAPGLAGIEQYF.

The V call is TRBV6-2 or TRBV6-3, the J call TRBJ1-1; D might be TRBD1 (6 bases). V was trimmed by 2 bases and J by 6 bases, leaving 13 bases between them. Germline loops: CDR1 MNHEY, CDR2 SVGEGT. CDR3 length: 14 amino acids. CDR3 sequence (DNA): TGTGCCAGCAGTTACCCAGGGGTAGGAGCTGAAGCTTTCTTT. This codes for CASSYPGVGAEAFF.

This clonotype was seen only a few times. The chain is built from TRBV7-2 and TRBJ2-7, with 7 bases matching TRBD2. The CDR3 contains 14 residues. After removal of 0 bases from V and 4 bases from J, the junction contained 3 bases not matched to a gene. The germline CDR1 and CDR2 sequences are SGHTA and FQGNSA. CDR3 sequence: CASSLAGGQYEQYF. CDR3 nucleotides: TGTGCCAGCAGCTTAGCGGGAGGGCAATACGAGCAGTACTTC.

There are a few counts of this clonotype. This chain connects TRBV4-2 to TRBJ2-7; D might be TRBD1 or TRBD2, each matching 5 bases. In germline, CDR1 is LGHNA, CDR2 YNFKEQ. Trimming left V 3 bases short and J 3 bases short, with 15 bases between. The CDR3 consists of 15 residues. CDR3 protein: CASSHDLGTDYEQYF. The CDR3 coding sequence is TGTGCCAGCAGCCACGATTTGGGGACGGACTACGAGCAGTACTTC.

This clonotype showed up many times. V usage is TRBV5-5 and J usage is TRBJ2-3, with D perhaps matching TRBD1 (6 bases). Germline V lookup: CDR1 SGHKS, CDR2 YYEKEE (reference sequence). This CDR3 is built from 14 residues. V gave up 2 bases and J gave up 2 bases, with 9 bases separating them. The CDR3 reads CASSFPGHTDTQYF. The CDR3, as DNA: TGTGCCAGCAGCTTCCCGGGACACACAGATACGCAGTATTTT.

This clonotype was observed a few times. The rearrangement links TRBV29-1 to TRBJ1-1; TRBD1 is a possible D gene (6 bases). CDR1 is SQVTM and CDR2 is ANQGSEA in the germline V gene. The CDR3 runs 13 residues. Trimming cost V 7 bases and J 0 bases, with 12 bases left between them. The CDR3 region has the DNA TGCAGCGCCTGGACAGCGCTGAACACTGAAGCTTTCTTT. It encodes CSAWTALNTEAFF.

The chain carries TRBV20-1 and TRBJ2-5; 12 positions agree with TRBD2. V shed 6 bases and J 9 bases; nucleotides not matched to a gene: 8. CDR3 size: 13 residues. Germline V lookup: CDR1 DFQATT, CDR2 SNEGSKA (reference sequence). CDR3 amino acids: CSAKLAGGLSQYF. CDR3 nucleotide sequence: TGCAGTGCAAAGCTAGCGGGAGGGCTATCCCAGTACTTC.

This clonotype was counted many times. V gene TRBV27 combines with J gene TRBJ2-1; a weak D match, TRBD1 (5 bases). Deletions cut 0 bases from V and 13 bases from J, with 13 bases between. The CDR3 runs to 13 residues. CDR1 is MNHEY and CDR2 is SMNVEV in the germline V gene (reference sequence). CDR3 sequence reads: CASSLSGRYAQFF. The CDR3 coding sequence is TGTGCCAGCAGTTTATCGGGGCGTTATGCCCAGTTCTTC.

The genes are TRBV7-3 and TRBJ2-2; possibly TRBD1 for D (6 bases). V gave up 5 bases and J gave up 4 bases, with 14 bases separating them. Germline CDR1 SGHTA, CDR2 FQGTGA. The CDR3 is 15 amino acids. The CDR3 here is CASSLRGSPTGELFF. Written as DNA, the CDR3 is TGTGCCAGCAGCCTCAGGGGAAGCCCCACCGGGGAGCTGTTTTTT. The full variable domain, completed using reference TRBV7-3 and TRBJ2-2, is GAGVSQTPSNKVTEKGKYVELRCDPISGHTALYWYRQSLGQGPEFLIYFQGTGAADDSGLPNDRFFAVRPEGSVSTLKIQRTERGDSAVYLCASSLRGSPTGELFFGEGSRLTVL.

In its sample, this clonotype was seen many times. V is TRBV18 and J is TRBJ2-2, with D uncertain. Per the germline V gene, CDR1 is KGHSH and CDR2 is LQKENI. CDR3 size: 12 residues. The V and J ends lost 3 bases and 5 bases respectively, with 4 bases between them. CDR3 protein: CASSPRTGELFF. CDR3 sequence (DNA): TGTGCCAGCTCACCTAGAACCGGGGAGCTGTTTTTT.

This clonotype occurred many times. The chain is built from TRBV6-5 and TRBJ2-7; no clear D gene. Germline V gene data show CDR1 as MNHEY and CDR2 as SVGAGI. CDR3 size: 13 residues. Trimming left V 2 bases short and J 7 bases short, with 12 bases between. The CDR3: CASSYGGPGEQYF. In DNA, the CDR3 is TGTGCCAGCAGTTACGGTGGGCCCGGGGAGCAGTACTTC.

This clonotype was recorded a few times. The chain uses TRBV4-1 and TRBJ1-5; D is unresolved. Trimming took off 3 bases at V and 7 bases at J, with 10 bases between the two ends. In germline, CDR1 is MGHRA, CDR2 YSYEKL. There are 13 residues in the CDR3. CDR3 nucleotide sequence: TGCGCCAGCAGCCATTTCGGGTCCCAGCCCCAGCATTTT. This codes for CASSHFGSQPQHF.

This clonotype was recorded a few times. The rearrangement links TRBV2 to TRBJ2-7, with D unclear. Trimming removed 8 bases at V and 7 bases at J, with 9 bases between. Germline CDR1 SNHLY, CDR2 FYNNEI. CDR3 length equals 10 residues. The CDR3 bases are TGTGCCAGCGCCCTGGGGGAGCAGTACTTC. Protein: CASALGEQYF.

This clonotype was observed many times. This chain uses TRBV10-3 with TRBJ2-2; 7 bases fit TRBD1. There are 15 residues in the CDR3. The junction had 3 bases not matched to a gene; V was cut back by 5 bases and J by 0 bases. From germline, CDR1 is ENHRY and CDR2 SYGVKD. CDR3 in DNA: TGTGCCATCAGTAACAGGGGCACGAACACCGGGGAGCTGTTTTTT. Translation: CAISNRGTNTGELFF.

This clonotype came up many times. The chain carries TRBV19 and TRBJ2-1; 9 bases are a match to TRBD1. This CDR3 is built from 16 residues. V was pared by 7 bases and J by 4 bases, with 11 bases of the junction left unmatched. The V gene's germline CDR1 is LNHDA and CDR2 SQIVND (reference sequence). This CDR3 is CASTWTGTGPYNEQFF. In DNA, the CDR3 is TGTGCCAGTACCTGGACAGGGACAGGGCCTTACAATGAGCAGTTCTTC.

This clonotype was found a few times. This chain joins TRBV6-6 and TRBJ1-5, with D perhaps matching TRBD1 (6 bases). The CDR3 consists of 15 residues. V was cut by 9 bases and J by 1 base, with 16 bases left in between. Per the germline V gene, CDR1 is MNHNY and CDR2 is SVGAGI (reference sequence). The CDR3 sequence: CASTGATGSNQPQHF. The CDR3 nucleotides are TGTGCCAGTACGGGGGCAACAGGAAGCAATCAGCCCCAGCATTTT.

This clonotype has at least ten counts. The chain uses TRBV20-1 and TRBJ2-1; D remains ambiguous. V lost 0 bases to trimming and J lost 6 bases, with 9 bases between them. Germline assignment: CDR1 DFQATT and CDR2 SNEGSKA (reference sequence). The CDR3 covers 13 residues. The CDR3 loop is CSARDRHGNEQFF. CDR3 nucleotides: TGCAGTGCTAGAGATAGGCACGGCAATGAGCAGTTCTTC.

This clonotype came up a few times. The CDR3 bases are TGTGCCAGCAGACCCTGGTCGGGACGCGCCCCCTATGGCTACACCTTC. It encodes CASRPWSGRAPYGYTF. The chain links TRBV12-3 or TRBV12-4 to TRBJ1-2, with D tentatively TRBD1 (5 bases). Trimming left V 6 bases short and J 4 bases short, with 21 bases between. CDR3 length: 16 amino acids.

This clonotype was seen at least ten times. The chain uses TRBV28 and TRBJ2-7; TRBD1 is a possible D gene (6 bases). Per the germline V gene, CDR1 is MDHEN and CDR2 is SYDVKM. V shed 6 bases and J shed 4 bases, with 10 bases lying between them. The CDR3 is 12 amino acids. DNA of the CDR3: TGTGCCAGCAGCTTAACAGGGTACGAGCAGTACTTC. Its translation is CASSLTGYEQYF.

The gene calls are TRBV20-1 and TRBJ2-2; D may be TRBD1 or TRBD2 (6 bases each). V dropped 4 bases and J dropped 1 base, with 13 bases sitting between them. This CDR3 contains 15 residues. The V gene's germline CDR1 is DFQATT and CDR2 SNEGSKA (reference sequence). CDR3 DNA sequence: TGCAGTGCTACTAGGGGGGCGGGGAACACCGGGGAGCTGTTTTTT. Translation gives CSATRGAGNTGELFF.

This clonotype was observed a handful of times. V is TRBV12-3 or TRBV12-4 and J is TRBJ2-5, with 7 bases that match TRBD2. Unmatched junction bases numbered 5, after V lost 3 bases and J lost 4 bases. This CDR3 spans 14 amino acids. The CDR3 region is CASSFGVAGETQYF. The CDR3, as DNA: TGTGCCAGCAGTTTCGGGGTAGCGGGAGAGACCCAGTACTTC.

This chain joins TRBV7-8 and TRBJ2-1; D is unclear. The CDR3 contains 18 residues. Germline CDR1 reads SGHVS; CDR2 reads FQNEAQ. V was trimmed by 0 bases and J by 5 bases, leaving 20 bases between them. CDR3 nucleotide sequence: TGTGCCAGCAGCTTAGCCGTCCAAGTGACTTATGCTGACAATGAGCAGTTCTTC. As protein: CASSLAVQVTYADNEQFF.

In its sample, this clonotype was seen many times. This sequence joins TRBV6-1 and TRBJ1-2, with TRBD1 identical over 9 bases. The CDR3 contains 14 residues. Trimming took 8 bases from V and 8 from J; bases not matched to a gene: 12. Germline V gene data show CDR1 as MNHNS and CDR2 as SASEGT. The CDR3 spells CASAHGQGKGGYTF. The CDR3 coding sequence is TGTGCCAGCGCCCACGGACAGGGGAAAGGGGGCTACACCTTC.